The 8 T cell receptor beta chains below were found in one sample sequenced in a study of blood T cell repertoires in COVID-19. Repertoires were generated with immunoSEQ multiplex PCR, while TCRdb's copy carries only in-frame clones and drops some. The sample has 300,000 or so clones, roughly 90% seen once; the top ten hold roughly 2.9%. The sequencing sample was made of peripheral blood. The receptors come from a woman aged 25 to 39 with COVID-19, enrolled during active disease.

Here the CDR3 reads CASSQGLTEAFF. CDR3 DNA sequence: TGTGCCAGCAGCCAAGGTTTAACTGAAGCTTTCTTT. V gene TRBV4-2 combines with J gene TRBJ1-1, with D hard to call. Germline V gene lookup returns CDR1 LGHNA and CDR2 YNFKEQ. The CDR3 has 12 amino acids. V dropped 1 base and J dropped 5 bases, with 5 bases sitting between them.

This clone was counted many times. J is TRBJ2-7 and V is TRBV7-9; TRBD2 matches 11 bases. CDR3 length: 13 residues. In germline, CDR1 is SEHNR, CDR2 FQNEAQ (reference sequence). The trim removed 1 base at V and 11 bases at J, leaving 4 bases unmatched. In DNA, the CDR3 is TGTGCCAGCAGCTTAGAATCGGGACTAGCGGAGTACTTC. Its protein product is CASSLESGLAEYF.

CDR3 loop: CASSETSGRGAYNEQFF. The CDR3 DNA sequence: TGTGCCAGCAGTGAGACTAGCGGGAGAGGCGCCTACAATGAGCAGTTCTTC. V gene TRBV2 combines with J gene TRBJ2-1; TRBD2 matches 12 bases. Germline V gene data show CDR1 as SNHLY and CDR2 as FYNNEI. V gave up 3 bases and J gave up 2 bases; unmatched junction bases: 5. The CDR3 length is 17 residues.

The chain recombines TRBV24-1 with TRBJ2-5; a possible D gene is TRBD1 (6 bases). CDR3 length equals 16 residues. V lost 2 bases to trimming and J lost 3 bases, with 15 bases between them. Germline lookup yields CDR1 KGHDR and CDR2 SFDVKD. The CDR3 DNA follows: TGTGCCACCAGTGATTCACGGACAGTAGCTAAAGAGACCCAGTACTTC. As protein: CATSDSRTVAKETQYF.

V gene TRBV6-6 combines with J gene TRBJ2-7; TRBD2 matches 12 bases. The CDR3 sequence is 15 residues long. V dropped 3 bases and J dropped 5; count of bases not matched to a gene: 5. Germline CDR1 reads MNHNY; CDR2 reads SVGAGI (reference sequence). The chain's CDR3 is CASSYGLAGGNEQYF. The CDR3, as DNA: TGTGCCAGCAGTTATGGCCTAGCGGGAGGGAACGAGCAGTACTTC.

The chain combines TRBV5-1 with TRBJ2-3, with 13 bases lining up with TRBD2. CDR1 is SGHRS, CDR2 YFSETQ, per germline. CDR3 length equals 15 residues. The V and J ends lost 4 bases and 5 bases, in that order; junction bases with no gene match: 4. The CDR3 DNA sequence: TGCGCCAGCAGCAGGACTAGCGGGGGTGAAGATACGCAGTATTTT. It is translated as CASSRTSGGEDTQYF. The whole variable domain, filled in from reference TRBV5-1 and TRBJ2-3, reads KAGVTQTPRYLIKTRGQQVTLSCSPISGHRSVSWYQQTPGQGLQFLFEYFSETQRNKGNFPGRFSGRQFSNSRSEMNVSTLELGDSALYLCASSRTSGGEDTQYFGPGTRLTVL.

The V call is TRBV11-2, the J call TRBJ2-1; 12 bases are a match to TRBD2. V trimming: 5 bases; J trimming: 5 bases; junction bases outside the gene matches: 7. The CDR3 covers 16 residues. Per the germline V gene, CDR1 is SGHAT and CDR2 is FQNNGV. CDR3 sequence reads: CASSARTSGANNEQFF. CDR3 in DNA: TGTGCCAGCAGCGCCAGGACTAGCGGGGCCAACAATGAGCAGTTCTTC.

The V call is TRBV5-4, the J call TRBJ2-5; 9 nucleotides agree with TRBD2. V shed 4 bases and J 2 bases; nucleotides not matched to a gene: 15. This CDR3 is 18 amino acids long. Per the germline V gene, CDR1 is SGHNT and CDR2 is YYREEE (reference sequence). This chain's CDR3 is CASSPPGGRSGGQETQYF. Here the CDR3 DNA reads TGTGCCAGCAGCCCCCCCGGGGGCAGGAGCGGGGGGCAAGAGACCCAGTACTTC.